The source of this T cell receptor (beta chain) is a study of Graves' ophthalmopathy and Graves' hyperthyroidism. Amplification of the TCR beta CDR3 regions used RNA transcripts (as template). A first-round RT-PCR used HTBI primers, followed by a second-round multiplex PCR. TCRdb re-called the multiplex PCR reads with MiXCR, one entry per CDR3 protein. This table holds 740,000 or so distinct CDR3 sequences, roughly 40% found once. Researchers turned away patients with other autoimmune diseases, uncontrolled infections, pregnancy or lactation. The authors diagnosed from clinical symptoms, serum thyroxine, TRAb, thyroid ultrasound and orbital computed tomography. This CDR3 has 14 residues. Germline V gene data show CDR1 as LGHDT and CDR2 as YNNKEL (reference sequence). Trimming left V 3 bases short and J 0 bases short, with 8 bases between. This clonotype was found once.

The specimen sequenced was peripheral blood. The clonotype originates from an adult man with Graves' ophthalmopathy. The rearrangement links TRBV3-1 to TRBJ1-2; D unresolved. This CDR3 reads CASSQRDTNYGYTF. The CDR3 coding sequence is TGTGCCAGCAGCCAGAGAGACACTAACTATGGCTACACCTTC.